These 25 T cell receptor beta chains were sequenced from one sample in a study of early T cells in non-severe SARS-CoV-2 infection. TCRdb reprocessed the 5' RACE reads via MiXCR and lists one record per CDR3 protein. Among roughly 40,000 distinct CDR3 sequences listed, about 7% were seen once. Input material: whole blood. These TCRs come from an adult who was a healthcare worker with PCR-confirmed SARS-CoV-2 infection or an uninfected control (not recorded which).

This clonotype was counted between two and nine times. This chain joins TRBV28 and TRBJ2-3, with TRBD2 matching 12 bases. The CDR3 covers 17 residues. The trim removed 5 bases at V and 5 bases at J, leaving 11 bases unmatched. Germline assignment: CDR1 MDHEN and CDR2 SYDVKM. The CDR3 nucleotides read TGTGCCAGCAGTCCACATTCTAGCGGGGGGGCAGTAGATACGCAGTATTTT. It translates to CASSPHSSGGAVDTQYF. Looking up the rest from reference TRBV28 and TRBJ2-3 gives the full variable domain: DVKVTQSSRYLVKRTGEKVFLECVQDMDHENMFWYRQDPGLGLRLIYFSYDVKMKEKGDIPEGYSVSREKKERFSLILESASTNQTSMYLCASSPHSSGGAVDTQYFGPGTRLTVL.

This chain uses TRBV12-5 with TRBJ2-1; 9 nucleotides agree with TRBD2. The V gene end was trimmed by 8 bases and the J gene end by 6 bases; junction bases not matched to a gene: 17. Germline V gene data show CDR1 as LGHNT and CDR2 as FRNRAP. This CDR3 has 17 amino acids. In DNA, the CDR3 is TGTGCTAGTCCCCCGGGGATAGCGGGGGCAGACCGCAATGAGCAGTTCTTC. Translating it yields CASPPGIAGADRNEQFF.

This clonotype is termed medium-sized. V and J are TRBV2 and TRBJ2-7; D might be TRBD1 (5 bases). This CDR3 is built from 11 residues. Germline lookup yields CDR1 SNHLY and CDR2 FYNNEI. The V gene lost 7 bases and the J gene lost 6 bases, with 10 bases spanning the gap. In DNA form, the CDR3 reads TGTGCCAGCACTTACGACAGCGAGCAGTACTTC. Translating it yields CASTYDSEQYF.

The chain couples TRBV20-1 to TRBJ2-3; D not certain. Trimming took 1 base from V and 6 from J, leaving 11 bases between them. CDR3 size: 13 residues. The germline V gene encodes CDR1 DFQATT and CDR2 SNEGSKA (reference sequence). CDR3 sequence (DNA): TGCAGTGCTAGAGCCCCCCGGGCCGATACGCAGTATTTT. Encoded protein: CSARAPRADTQYF.

The V call is TRBV3-1, the J call TRBJ2-7; 9 positions agree with TRBD1. Germline trimming cut 0 bases from V and 7 bases from J; bases unmatched to any gene: 10. Germline V gives CDR1 LGHDT, CDR2 YNNKEL (reference sequence). This CDR3 is built from 16 residues. In DNA form, the CDR3 reads TGTGCCAGCAGCCAAGATTTGGACAGGGGTTCAGGAGAGCAGTACTTC. Residues: CASSQDLDRGSGEQYF.

The table lists this clonotype with many counts. The V and J genes are TRBV7-9 and TRBJ1-6; D call uncertain. The length of the CDR3 is 16 residues. The V end lost 7 bases, the J end lost 0 bases, and 13 bases lay between the germline ends. CDR1 is SEHNR, CDR2 FQNEAQ, per germline (reference sequence). CDR3 loop: CASTPAQSSYNSPLHF. CDR3 sequence (DNA): TGTGCCAGCACCCCAGCTCAGAGCTCCTATAATTCACCCCTCCACTTT.

This chain joins TRBV12-3 or TRBV12-4 and TRBJ2-7; TRBD2 agrees at 10 bases. The CDR3 has 15 residues. V trimming: 5 bases; J trimming: 6 bases; junction bases outside the gene matches: 10. The CDR3 DNA reads TGTGCCAGCAGTCCAGCAGCGGGGGGGCCTAGCGAGCAGTACTTC. The encoded protein is CASSPAAGGPSEQYF.

This clonotype was detected only a few times. This rearrangement joins TRBV28 to TRBJ2-7; D gene uncertain. The CDR3 sequence is 15 residues long. Trimming took 5 bases from V and 4 from J, leaving 18 bases between them. Per the germline V gene, CDR1 is MDHEN and CDR2 is SYDVKM. The CDR3: CASSQTGSLIYEQYF. In DNA form, the CDR3 reads TGTGCCAGCAGTCAAACCGGGTCCCTAATTTACGAGCAGTACTTC.

This clonotype showed up just a few times. The chain recombines TRBV5-1 with TRBJ2-3; 14 nucleotides match TRBD2. This CDR3 has 17 residues. CDR1 is SGHRS, CDR2 YFSETQ, per germline. J was trimmed by 2 bases and V by 3 bases; bases with no gene match: 5. In DNA form, the CDR3 reads TGCGCCAGCAGCTCCGGGACTAGCGGGGGCAACACAGATACGCAGTATTTT. Translated: CASSSGTSGGNTDTQYF.

The V gene is TRBV5-1, the J gene TRBJ1-6; D not resolved. The CDR3 is 15 amino acids. V was shortened by 4 bases and J by 9 bases, with 17 bases between the two germline ends. In germline, CDR1 is SGHRS, CDR2 YFSETQ. Here the CDR3 DNA reads TGCGCCAGCAGCCCTACCCTGACATTCAGTTCACCCCTCCACTTT. Its protein product is CASSPTLTFSSPLHF. Full variable domain (rest looked up from reference TRBV5-1 and TRBJ1-6): KAGVTQTPRYLIKTRGQQVTLSCSPISGHRSVSWYQQTPGQGLQFLFEYFSETQRNKGNFPGRFSGRQFSNSRSEMNVSTLELGDSALYLCASSPTLTFSSPLHFGNGTRLTVT.

In this sample, this clonotype turned up many times. The rearrangement links TRBV24-1 to TRBJ2-1; the D is unclear. Germline CDR1 KGHDR, CDR2 SFDVKD. Trimming removed 7 bases at V and 8 bases at J, with 14 bases between. The CDR3 spans 13 residues. The CDR3 sequence is CATRQSYTDEQFF. CDR3 in DNA: TGTGCCACCAGACAGTCTTATACGGATGAGCAGTTCTTC.

The chain is built from TRBV6-2 or TRBV6-3 and TRBJ1-5; D is uncertain. The CDR3 sequence is 13 residues long. Germline V gene lookup returns CDR1 MNHEY and CDR2 SVGEGT. Trimming shortened V by 6 bases and J by 5 bases, and 11 bases separated the two germline ends. This chain's CDR3 is CASSLRAHQPQHF. Written as DNA, the CDR3 is TGTGCCAGCAGCCTTCGGGCTCATCAGCCCCAGCATTTT.

This clonotype has just a few counts. The chain has TRBV29-1 and TRBJ2-1; D unclear. The CDR3 is 10 residues long. Germline-derived CDR1 and CDR2 are SQVTM and ANQGSEA. The V and J ends lost 6 bases and 9 bases respectively, with 9 bases between them. The CDR3 bases are TGCAGCGTCTGGACGGGTGAGCAGTTCTTC. Protein product: CSVWTGEQFF.

The rearrangement uses TRBV7-9 and TRBJ1-2, with D hard to call. The germline gives CDR1 SEHNR, CDR2 FQNEAQ (reference sequence). The CDR3 extends over 14 amino acids. The V gene lost 4 bases and the J gene lost 4 bases, with 13 bases spanning the gap. CDR3 region: CASSSPADSYGYTF. The CDR3 DNA sequence: TGTGCCAGCAGCTCCCCCGCGGATAGCTATGGCTACACCTTC.

The chain recombines TRBV29-1 with TRBJ2-3; weak D call: TRBD2 (6 bases). The CDR3 extends over 13 amino acids. Germline CDR1 SQVTM, CDR2 ANQGSEA. V dropped 7 bases and J dropped 3 bases, with 14 bases sitting between them. CDR3 sequence reads: CSASRGETDTQYF. The CDR3 bases are TGCAGCGCCTCCCGCGGGGAGACAGATACGCAGTATTTT.

This clonotype appeared many times. The chain has TRBV20-1 and TRBJ2-2; D might be TRBD1 (6 bases). This CDR3 is built from 13 residues. Germline CDR1 reads DFQATT; CDR2 reads SNEGSKA (reference sequence). Trimming pared 6 bases from V and 7 bases from J, leaving 15 bases between. The CDR3 sequence: CSAPGHLHGELFF. CDR3 DNA: TGCAGTGCCCCGGGACACCTCCACGGGGAGCTGTTTTTT.

V gene TRBV6-6 combines with J gene TRBJ1-1; D is uncertain. Between the trimmed V and J ends, which lost 5 bases and 4 bases, there was a span of 14 bases. CDR3 length: 14 amino acids. CDR1 and CDR2 (germline): MNHNY, SVGAGI (reference sequence). DNA for the CDR3: TGTGCCAGCAGTCCCCGGATTACGTCCACTGAAGCTTTCTTT. This codes for CASSPRITSTEAFF.

This clonotype was counted many times. This sequence joins TRBV12-3 or TRBV12-4 and TRBJ2-4, with a tentative D call TRBD2 (7 bases). V shed 5 bases and J shed 8 bases, with 19 bases lying between them. The CDR3 covers 15 residues. The CDR3 reads CASSPGGPNEYIQYF. CDR3 bases: TGTGCCAGCAGTCCGGGGGGCCCCAATGAGTACATTCAGTACTTC.

The J gene is TRBJ2-1, the V gene TRBV7-9; D not resolved. V was pared by 5 bases and J by 4 bases, with 15 bases between. The CDR3 runs 15 residues. Germline-derived CDR1 and CDR2 are SEHNR and FQNEAQ (reference sequence). The CDR3 region is CASSPRKGGYNEQFF. In DNA, the CDR3 is TGTGCCAGCAGCCCCCGAAAAGGCGGATACAATGAGCAGTTCTTC. Supplemented by reference TRBV7-9 and TRBJ2-1, the full variable domain reads DTGVSQNPRHKITKRGQNVTFRCDPISEHNRLYWYRQTLGQGPEFLTYFQNEAQLEKSRLLSDRFSAERPKGSFSTLEIQRTEQGDSAMYLCASSPRKGGYNEQFFGPGTRLTVL.

A word on this clonotype: A read error may explain this, as a much larger clone is one base away. The chain couples TRBV18 to TRBJ2-7; D unresolved. Trimming removed 3 bases from V and 3 bases from J, with 9 bases in between. Germline values: CDR1 KGHSH, CDR2 LQKENI. The CDR3 consists of 13 residues. The CDR3, as DNA: TGTGCCAGCTCACCCCGAAAGGTCTACGAGCAGTACTTC. Protein sequence: CASSPRKVYEQYF.

This clonotype was counted many times. CDR3 DNA: TGTGCCAGCAGTCCCCCAGATTACGAGCAGTACTTC. Encoded protein: CASSPPDYEQYF. The chain joins TRBV28 to TRBJ2-7; no clear D. CDR1 is MDHEN and CDR2 is SYDVKM in the germline V gene. The length of the CDR3 is 12 residues. V was cut by 5 bases and J by 4 bases, with 9 bases left in between.

The chain recombines TRBV4-2 with TRBJ2-1; no clear D gene. This CDR3 has 15 amino acids. Trimming stripped 1 base from V and 7 bases from J, with 14 bases between. Germline values: CDR1 LGHNA, CDR2 YNFKEQ. DNA for the CDR3: TGTGCCAGCAGCCAAGTCGCAAGGGTTGGAAATGAGCAGTTCTTC. Translation: CASSQVARVGNEQFF.

V and J are TRBV7-9 and TRBJ2-6; 7 bases align to TRBD1. CDR3 size: 16 residues. Germline assignment: CDR1 SEHNR and CDR2 FQNEAQ (reference sequence). V shed 4 bases, J shed 2 bases, and the junction held 5 bases outside the gene matches. The CDR3 nucleotides are TGTGCCAGCAGCTACTCCGACAGGGCTGGGGCCAACGTCCTGACTTTC. Protein sequence: CASSYSDRAGANVLTF.

This clonotype was seen many times. The chain is built from TRBV20-1 and TRBJ2-1, with TRBD2 matching over 8 bases. V lost 3 bases, J lost 3 bases, and 4 bases stayed unmatched. CDR3 length: 14 amino acids. CDR1 is DFQATT, CDR2 SNEGSKA, per germline (reference sequence). CDR3 in amino acids: CSASKTSGYNEQFF. The CDR3 DNA sequence: TGCAGTGCTAGTAAAACTAGCGGCTACAATGAGCAGTTCTTC.

This clonotype occurred many times. The V gene is TRBV18, the J gene TRBJ2-2; TRBD1 matches 7 bases. Trimming at V came to 5 bases and at J to 4 bases, leaving 7 bases not matched to a gene. Germline lookup yields CDR1 KGHSH and CDR2 LQKENI. The CDR3 covers 15 residues. CDR3 DNA sequence: TGTGCCAGCTCAATAACAGGGGACGTCACCGGGGAGCTGTTTTTT. It codes for CASSITGDVTGELFF. The full variable domain, its missing parts supplied by reference TRBV18 and TRBJ2-2, is NAGVMQNPRHLVRRRGQEARLRCSPMKGHSHVYWYRQLPEEGLKFMVYLQKENIIDESGMPKERFSAEFPKEGPSILRIQQVVRGDSAAYFCASSITGDVTGELFFGEGSRLTVL.